The rows below give T cell receptor beta chains drawn from one sample of a study of metastatic and nonmetastatic thyroid tumors. MiXCR was used by TCRdb to re-call the PCR reads. This table has around 30,000 clones, 23% appearing once. What was sequenced was blood. These TCRs come from a female donor with papillary thyroid cancer or a benign thyroid nodule (not recorded which). Some clones in this sample may be carry-over from other donors' samples. The CDR3 runs from the conserved cysteine through the conserved F or W. Fields, in order: J gene, V gene, clone size, D gene, CDR3 DNA, CDR3 protein. A D gene is named only where the DNA matches it firmly. Not every row has a clone size; where given, it reads once, few, many or a size class.

>TRBJ2-2|TRBV11-2|-|-
TGTGCCAGCAGCCGATGGGGGCGGGAAGACGACGGGGAGCTGTTTTTT
CASSRWGREDDGELFF
>TRBJ2-7|TRBV4-1|medium-sized|TRBD1
TGCGCCAGCAGCCAGGCACTCCGGGACAGGGGATCCTACGAGCAGTACTTC
CASSQALRDRGSYEQYF
>TRBJ2-1|TRBV6-1|many|TRBD2
TGTGCCAGCAGTGAAGCAGGACTAGCGGGAGGTTTCCATGACAATGAGCAGTTCTTC
CASSEAGLAGGFHDNEQFF
>TRBJ2-3|TRBV28|few|TRBD2
TGTGCCAGCAGACGAATAGCGGGAGGGCCAACAGATACGCAGTATTTT
CASRRIAGGPTDTQYF
>TRBJ2-1|TRBV12-3/TRBV12-4|many|TRBD2
TGTGCCAGCAGTTTAACGGGAGGGTCCCAAATCTTC
CASSLTGGSQIF
>TRBJ2-5|TRBV9|many|-
TGTGCCAGCAGCGTAGAAGAGGGACGGGGGACCCAGTACTTC
CASSVEEGRGTQYF
>TRBJ2-1|TRBV18|many|TRBD2
TGTGCCAGCTCACCACGACGACTAGCGGGTAGGGAGGATGAGCAGTTCTTC
CASSPRRLAGREDEQFF
>TRBJ2-1|TRBV18|many|TRBD2
TGTGCCAGCACAGTAGCGGGAAATTTCAATGAGCAGTTCTTC
CASTVAGNFNEQFF
>TRBJ2-2|TRBV6-1|medium-sized|-
TGTGCCAGCAGTGAACAGGCGACCCAAGCCGGGGAGCTGTTTTTT
CASSEQATQAGELFF
>TRBJ1-1|TRBV6-1|many|-
TGTGCCAGCAGTCAGGGGACCTTGAACACTGAAGCTTTCTTT
CASSQGTLNTEAFF
>TRBJ2-3|TRBV4-2|-|TRBD1
TGTGCCAGTAGACCTGGACAGGGTTTAGATACGCAGTATTTT
CASRPGQGLDTQYF
>TRBJ1-5|TRBV7-9|many|-
TGTGCCGGGAGGTCTGGGGGCAATCAGCCCCAGCATTTT
CAGRSGGNQPQHF
>TRBJ1-2|TRBV5-8|few|TRBD1
TGTGCTATCTGGACAGGGGGCGACTATGGCTACACCTTC
CAIWTGGDYGYTF
>TRBJ2-2|TRBV11-3|many|TRBD1
TGTGCCAGCAGCACCGGGACAGGGGCCGGGGAGCTGTTTTTT
CASSTGTGAGELFF
>TRBJ2-7|TRBV28|medium-sized|TRBD1
TGTGCCAGCAGTTTATTTGCAGGGGGCGAAGGCTCCTACGAGCAGTACTTC
CASSLFAGGEGSYEQYF
>TRBJ2-7|TRBV7-9|-|-
TGTGCCAGCAGCCGATCGGACGGGCCCTACGAGCAGTACTTC
CASSRSDGPYEQYF
>TRBJ2-7|TRBV27|medium-sized|-
TGTGCCAGCTCCGAGGCGGGACAACCAGCCTACGAGCAGTACTTC
CASSEAGQPAYEQYF
>TRBJ2-7|TRBV6-1|medium-sized|-
TGTGCCAGCAGTAACGACCCGACCACCTACGAGCAGTACTTC
CASSNDPTTYEQYF
>TRBJ1-5|TRBV30|-|-
TGTGCCTGGAGTGTAGGCACAGTAGATCAGCCGCAGCATTTT
CAWSVGTVDQPQHF
>TRBJ2-7|TRBV6-2/TRBV6-3|medium-sized|-
TGTGCCAGCACCTTGGCGGAAGACTACCGCTTGGGCGAGCAGTACTTC
CASTLAEDYRLGEQYF
>TRBJ2-1|TRBV19|many|-
TGTGCCAGTAGGGAGGCCCAGGGGCAGTTCTTC
CASREAQGQFF
>TRBJ2-7|TRBV28|few|-
TGCGCCGGCAGCAGATTGTTGGGGACCGAGCAGTACTTC
CAGSRLLGTEQYF
>TRBJ2-1|TRBV20-1|many|TRBD1
TGCAGCCCCAGACAGGGTGGGGGCAATGAGCAGTTCTTC
CSPRQGGGNEQFF
>TRBJ2-1|TRBV10-3|many|-
TGTGCCATCAGTGAGTCGATAAGCGACAATGAGCAGTTCTTC
CAISESISDNEQFF
>TRBJ1-5|TRBV6-2/TRBV6-3|many|TRBD1
TGTGCCAGCAGTTACTCTAAAGGGGGCAGGAATCAGCCCCAGCATTTT
CASSYSKGGRNQPQHF
>TRBJ1-3|TRBV28|medium-sized|-
TGTGCCAGCAGTTTGGGTCAGACTGGAAACACCATATATTTT
CASSLGQTGNTIYF
>TRBJ2-4|TRBV6-5|many|-
TGTGCCAGCAGTTACCGACGACAGTCGGTCCCCTCCGCCAAAAACATTCAGTACTTC
CASSYRRQSVPSAKNIQYF
>TRBJ2-7|TRBV27|-|-
TGTGCCAGCAGTTTAACCCCTCTCCACGAGCAGTACTTC
CASSLTPLHEQYF
>TRBJ1-5|TRBV19|few|-
TGTGCCAGTAACCGACAGAACAATCAGCCCCAGCATTTT
CASNRQNNQPQHF
>TRBJ1-2|TRBV6-2/TRBV6-3|many|-
TGTGCCAGCAGAACCAGCTCTAACTATGGCTACACCTTC
CASRTSSNYGYTF
>TRBJ2-3|TRBV11-3|many|TRBD2
TGTGCCAGCAGCTTAGTCTGGAGACTAGCGGGGGGGACAGATACGCAGTATTTT
CASSLVWRLAGGTDTQYF
>TRBJ2-1|TRBV27|many|-
TGTGCCAGCAGTTACAATCGTGGTGAGCAGTTCTTC
CASSYNRGEQFF
>TRBJ2-2|TRBV18|many|-
TGTGCCAGCTCACCACCGAGGGGTACCACCGGGGAGCTGTTTTTT
CASSPPRGTTGELFF
>TRBJ1-2|TRBV6-1|medium-sized|TRBD1
TGTGCCAGCAGTGACCCGGGACAGGGCTATGGCTACACCTTC
CASSDPGQGYGYTF
>TRBJ2-2|TRBV9|-|TRBD1
TGTGCCAGCAGCGGAATCGGGCAGGGGGCGCGCACCGGTGAGCTGTTTTTT
CASSGIGQGARTGELFF
>TRBJ2-2|TRBV29-1|many|TRBD1
TGCAGCGTTTGGAAGAGGACAGGGGCCGAATCCACCGGGGAGCTGTTTTTT
CSVWKRTGAESTGELFF
>TRBJ2-3|TRBV7-9|many|-
TGTGCCAGCAGCTTTGGAGCCAGCACAGATACGCAGTATTTT
CASSFGASTDTQYF
>TRBJ2-1|TRBV12-3/TRBV12-4|many|-
TGTGCCAGCAGCCTTGGACACAGCTCCTACAATGAGCAGTTCTTC
CASSLGHSSYNEQFF
>TRBJ2-7|TRBV10-1|many|-
TGCGCCAGCAGTGATAGCGTACCTACGTCGCAGTACTTC
CASSDSVPTSQYF
>TRBJ2-5|TRBV7-8|-|-
TGTGCCAGCTCATTGGTCGTCGGGTCGCAAGAGACCCAGTACTTC
CASSLVVGSQETQYF
>TRBJ2-3|TRBV6-2/TRBV6-3|many|-
TGTGCCAGCAGTCCACGGAGGGCCACAGATACGCAGTATTTT
CASSPRRATDTQYF
>TRBJ1-2|TRBV27|-|-
TGTGCCAGCAGTTCTGATGGGGGCTTAGGCTATGGCTACACCTTC
CASSSDGGLGYGYTF
>TRBJ2-5|TRBV5-1|many|TRBD1
TGCGCCAGCAGCTCGGGACAGGGGGGAGAGACCCAGTACTTC
CASSSGQGGETQYF
>TRBJ1-6|TRBV5-6|many|-
TGTGCCAGCAGCTCAATACAGAGTAATTCACCCCTCCACTTT
CASSSIQSNSPLHF
>TRBJ2-5|TRBV12-3/TRBV12-4|-|TRBD1
TGTGCCAGCAGTTCCGGACAGGTGGCGGAAGAGACCCAGTACTTC
CASSSGQVAEETQYF
>TRBJ2-7|TRBV5-1|many|-
TGCGCCAGCGGTACTAGTTCCTACGAGCAGTACTTC
CASGTSSYEQYF
>TRBJ2-2|TRBV11-2|medium-sized|TRBD2
TGTGCCAGCAGCGAGCGGGGAACGAACACCGGGGAGCTGTTTTTT
CASSERGTNTGELFF
>TRBJ2-1|TRBV15|-|TRBD2
TGTGCCAACAGCAGAGATCGGGCGGCTAGCGGGTGGAGAGAGCAGTTCTTC
CANSRDRAASGWREQFF
>TRBJ1-1|TRBV7-9|many|-
TGTGCCAGCAGCCCCCCGGGGGGGGGGGCTGAAGCTTTCTTT
CASSPPGGGAEAFF
>TRBJ2-2|TRBV9|many|-
TGTGCCAGCAGCGTAGGAGTCACCGGGGGCGGGGAGCTGTTTTTT
CASSVGVTGGGELFF
>TRBJ2-5|TRBV7-3|many|-
TGTGCCAGCAGCCCTAATCAGGGAGGAGAGACCCAGTACTTC
CASSPNQGGETQYF
>TRBJ2-1|TRBV4-1|few|TRBD2
TGCGCCAGCAGCCATCCGGGACTAGCGGGAGGGCCGGGATACAATTATCAGTTCTTC
CASSHPGLAGGPGYNYQFF
>TRBJ2-1|TRBV7-2|many|-
TGTGCCAGCAGTCCGACCTACAATGAGCAGTTCTTC
CASSPTYNEQFF
>TRBJ2-1|TRBV9|many|-
TGTGCCAGCAGCGTAGAGGGGGTGGCGGCGGGAAAGAATGAGCAGTTCTTC
CASSVEGVAAGKNEQFF
>TRBJ2-3|TRBV5-4|few|-
TGTGCCAGCAGCTTGGAGGGCTATACGCAGTATTTT
CASSLEGYTQYF
>TRBJ2-1|TRBV12-3/TRBV12-4|few|-
TGTGCCAGCAGAAAGTTGTGCACACCCCCTAATGAGCAGTTCTTC
CASRKLCTPPNEQFF
>TRBJ1-4|TRBV27|-|-
TGTGCCAGCAGTTCACCCGGGGGGATCGGTGGGGAAAAATTGTTTTTT
CASSSPGGIGGEKLFF
>TRBJ2-7|TRBV4-1|many|TRBD1
TGCGCCAGCAGCCTAGTCGGACAGGGGAAATACGAGCAGTACTTC
CASSLVGQGKYEQYF
>TRBJ2-5|TRBV30|many|-
TGTGCCTGGAGTGTCATTGCGGGATCAAGTGAGACCCAGTACTTC
CAWSVIAGSSETQYF
>TRBJ2-6|TRBV11-3|-|TRBD1
TGTGCCAGCAGCGACAGGGGGCCTGGGGCCAACGTCCTGACTTTC
CASSDRGPGANVLTF